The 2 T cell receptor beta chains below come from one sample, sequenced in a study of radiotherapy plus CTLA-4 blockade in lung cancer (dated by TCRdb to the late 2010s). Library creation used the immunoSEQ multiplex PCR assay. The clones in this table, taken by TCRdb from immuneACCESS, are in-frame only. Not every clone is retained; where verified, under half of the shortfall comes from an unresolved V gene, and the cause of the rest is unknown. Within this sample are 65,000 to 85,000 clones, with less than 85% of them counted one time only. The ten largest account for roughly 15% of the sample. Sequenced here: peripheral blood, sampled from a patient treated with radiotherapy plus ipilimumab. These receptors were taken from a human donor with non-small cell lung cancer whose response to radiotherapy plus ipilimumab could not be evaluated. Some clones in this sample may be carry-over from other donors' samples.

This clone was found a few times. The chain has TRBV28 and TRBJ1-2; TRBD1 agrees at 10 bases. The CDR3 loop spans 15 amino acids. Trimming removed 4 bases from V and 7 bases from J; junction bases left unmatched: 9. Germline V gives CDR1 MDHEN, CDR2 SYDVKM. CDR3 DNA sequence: TGTGCCAGCAGTTACACCGGGACAGGGGTTGGTGGCTACACCTTC. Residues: CASSYTGTGVGGYTF.

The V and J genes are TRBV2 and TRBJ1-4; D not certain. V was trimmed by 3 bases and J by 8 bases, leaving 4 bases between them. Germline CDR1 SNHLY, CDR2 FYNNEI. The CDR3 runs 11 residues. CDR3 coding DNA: TGTGCCAGCAGTGATAGCGAAAAACTGTTTTTT. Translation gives CASSDSEKLFF.